A single sample gave rise to the 20 T cell receptor beta chains below, sequenced in a study of cytomegalovirus exposure and HLA in healthy donors. Both 60 Vbeta primers and 13 Jbeta primers went into the PCR. Using immunoSEQ multiplex PCR, the repertoire was profiled, and TCRdb retains in-frame clones only, with some absent. The repertoire has around 120,000 clones, approximately 80% of them found once; the top ten carry just over 1%. The specimen sequenced was PBMCs. The receptors shown here come from a human donor in good health.

The CDR3 DNA reads as TGTGCCAGTAGTTCTCAGGGCCCCGTCGGTGAGCAGTTCTTC. Encoded protein: CASSSQGPVGEQFF. The chain couples TRBV19 to TRBJ2-1, with D perhaps matching TRBD1 (5 bases). The CDR3 totals 14 residues. V was shortened by 5 bases and J by 9 bases, with 17 bases between the two germline ends. Germline lookup yields CDR1 LNHDA and CDR2 SQIVND (reference sequence). The complete variable domain, with remaining parts taken from reference TRBV19 and TRBJ2-1, reads DGGITQSPKYLFRKEGQNVTLSCEQNLNHDAMYWYRQDPGQGLRLIYYSQIVNDFQKGDIAEGYSVSREKKESFPLTVTSAQKNPTAFYLCASSSQGPVGEQFFGPGTRLTVL.

The V gene is TRBV4-1, the J gene TRBJ1-3; TRBD1 matches at 7 bases. This CDR3 has 15 residues. Germline V gene sequence: CDR1 MGHRA, CDR2 YSYEKL. The ends lost 1 base at V and 0 bases at J; junction bases unmatched: 0. CDR3 in amino acids: CASSQGTGSGNTIYF. CDR3 coding DNA: TGCGCCAGCAGCCAAGGGACAGGCTCTGGAAACACCATATATTTT.

The rearrangement uses TRBV6-5 and TRBJ2-1; a weak D match, TRBD1 (6 bases). The germline CDR1 and CDR2 sequences are MNHEY and SVGAGI. The CDR3 totals 13 residues. Trimming stripped 8 bases from V and 3 bases from J, with 11 bases between. DNA for the CDR3: TGTGCCAGCGTCGGCAGGGGCTACAATGAGCAGTTCTTC. This encodes CASVGRGYNEQFF.

The chain carries TRBV5-1 and TRBJ2-5; 8 nucleotides line up with TRBD2. The CDR3 extends over 15 amino acids. Germline values: CDR1 SGHRS, CDR2 YFSETQ. The V gene end was trimmed by 1 base and the J gene end by 0 bases; junction bases not matched to a gene: 2. For the CDR3, the DNA is TGCGCCAGCAGCTTGAATAGCGGGGACCAAGAGACCCAGTACTTC. Residues: CASSLNSGDQETQYF.

The chain employs TRBV6-1 and TRBJ2-7, with D perhaps matching TRBD2 (5 bases). Trimming pared 8 bases from V and 6 bases from J, leaving 17 bases between. The CDR3 loop spans 13 amino acids. The germline CDR1 and CDR2 sequences are MNHNS and SASEGT. CDR3: CASEGNARGEQYF. The CDR3 nucleotides read TGTGCCAGCGAGGGAAATGCGAGAGGCGAGCAGTACTTC.

The V gene is TRBV6-1, the J gene TRBJ1-2; perhaps TRBD1 as D (5 bases). This CDR3 spans 15 amino acids. The germline gives CDR1 MNHNS, CDR2 SASEGT. Trimming shortened V by 6 bases and J by 2 bases, and 16 bases separated the two germline ends. Here the CDR3 reads CASSLPRAGNYGYTF. In nucleotides, the CDR3 is TGTGCCAGCAGCTTACCCAGGGCAGGGAACTATGGCTACACCTTC.

The chain couples TRBV9 to TRBJ2-2, with D tentatively TRBD1 (6 bases). Germline CDR1 SGDLS, CDR2 YYNGEE. This CDR3 has 17 amino acids. With 0 bases removed from V and 1 base from J, the gap between germline ends came to 13 bases. CDR3 DNA sequence: TGTGCCAGCAGCGTAGCGAGTAAGGGACAGAACACCGGGGAGCTGTTTTTT. Protein sequence: CASSVASKGQNTGELFF.

This chain joins TRBV19 and TRBJ1-1, with 9 bases lining up with TRBD1. J lost 4 bases, V lost 7 bases, and 10 bases had no gene match. Germline CDR1 is LNHDA and CDR2 is SQIVND (reference sequence). The CDR3 is 15 residues long. The CDR3 DNA reads TGTGCCAGTACCCCGCGTCGACAGGGGGGCACTGAAGCTTTCTTT. Its translation is CASTPRRQGGTEAFF.

The rearrangement links TRBV2 to TRBJ1-1; no clear D gene. Trimming took 1 base from V and 7 from J, leaving 16 bases between them. Germline CDR1 is SNHLY and CDR2 is FYNNEI. The length of the CDR3 is 15 residues. The CDR3 here is CASSEGVSGFDEAFF. The CDR3 DNA is TGTGCCAGCAGTGAAGGGGTGAGCGGGTTTGATGAAGCTTTCTTT. The full variable domain, in which reference TRBV2 and TRBJ1-1 provide the parts outside the CDR3, is EPEVTQTPSHQVTQMGQEVILRCVPISNHLYFYWYRQILGQKVEFLVSFYNNEISEKSEIFDDQFSVERPDGSNFTLKIRSTKLEDSAMYFCASSEGVSGFDEAFFGQGTRLTVV.

The chain employs TRBV9 and TRBJ2-3, with 8 nucleotides matching TRBD2. This CDR3 is 16 amino acids long. CDR1 and CDR2 from the germline V gene are SGDLS and YYNGEE. The junction had 4 bases not matched to a gene; V was cut back by 0 bases and J by 1 base. CDR3: CASSVVRAGGTDTQYF. The CDR3 region has the DNA TGTGCCAGCAGCGTAGTAAGAGCGGGGGGCACAGATACGCAGTATTTT.

V and J are TRBV9 and TRBJ2-7; TRBD2 agrees at 8 bases. The J segment lost 2 bases and the V segment lost 0 bases, leaving 1 base of the junction unmatched. The CDR3 totals 14 residues. Germline CDR1 SGDLS, CDR2 YYNGEE. The CDR3, as DNA: TGTGCCAGCAGCGTAGGGCGGGGGGCCTACGAGCAGTACTTC. Encoded protein: CASSVGRGAYEQYF.

The J gene is TRBJ1-1, the V gene TRBV15; the D gene is possibly TRBD1 (5 bases). Germline CDR1 reads LNHNV; CDR2 reads YYDKDF (reference sequence). The V and J ends lost 6 bases and 7 bases respectively, with 9 bases between them. This CDR3 has 11 amino acids. CDR3 in amino acids: CATREGREAFF. CDR3 in DNA: TGTGCCACCAGGGAGGGACGTGAAGCTTTCTTT.

This chain joins TRBV5-1 and TRBJ1-3; no reliable D call. The V gene's germline CDR1 is SGHRS and CDR2 YFSETQ. This CDR3 region has 14 residues. The germline V and J ends were trimmed by 4 bases and 0 bases, with 8 bases remaining between them. CDR3 sequence (DNA): TGCGCCAGCAGCGAGGCTAACTCTGGAAACACCATATATTTT. Translating it yields CASSEANSGNTIYF.

The rearrangement links TRBV5-4 to TRBJ2-7; 8 nucleotides agree with TRBD1. Trimming removed 3 bases from V and 3 bases from J; junction bases left unmatched: 11. This CDR3 is 16 amino acids long. Germline-derived CDR1 and CDR2 are SGHNT and YYREEE (reference sequence). This CDR3 is CASSSVEDRASYEQYF. In DNA form, the CDR3 reads TGTGCCAGCAGCTCAGTTGAGGACAGGGCCAGCTACGAGCAGTACTTC.

The chain's CDR3 is CASSYSRPGETEAFF. The DNA of the CDR3 is TGTGCCAGCAGTTACTCGAGACCGGGAGAAACTGAAGCTTTCTTT. V usage is TRBV6-6 and J usage is TRBJ1-1, with D hard to call. The CDR3 sequence is 15 residues long. V lost 0 bases to trimming and J lost 5 bases, with 13 bases between them. Germline CDR1 MNHNY, CDR2 SVGAGI (reference sequence).

This rearrangement joins TRBV7-9 to TRBJ2-7; the D is unclear. CDR3 length: 15 amino acids. Looked up from germline, CDR1 is SEHNR and CDR2 is FQNEAQ (reference sequence). V was cut by 3 bases and J by 0 bases, with 12 bases left in between. The DNA of the CDR3 is TGTGCCAGCAGCTTCGGGTTTTTGGGCTCCTACGAGCAGTACTTC. Protein product: CASSFGFLGSYEQYF.

This CDR3 reads CASSDSIGRGDEQFF. The DNA of the CDR3 is TGTGCCAGCAGTGACTCGATTGGGAGAGGCGATGAGCAGTTCTTC. J is TRBJ2-1 and V is TRBV6-4; tentative D call: TRBD2 (5 bases). V was trimmed by 0 bases and J by 8 bases, leaving 14 bases between them. The CDR3 is 15 amino acids. Germline V gene sequence: CDR1 MRHNA, CDR2 SNTAGT.

V gene TRBV7-5 combines with J gene TRBJ2-7; the table's TRBD1 call for D was not verified on the DNA. TRBV7-5 counts as a pseudogene. This CDR3 spans 13 amino acids. As DNA, the CDR3 is TGTGCCAGAACTTTCGGGACATCTTACGAGCAGTACTTC. Amino acids: CARTFGTSYEQYF.

The J gene is TRBJ2-7, the V gene TRBV7-2; 7 bases agree with TRBD2. The CDR3 is 17 residues long. CDR1 and CDR2 (germline): SGHTA, FQGNSA. V lost 1 base, J lost 6 bases, and 15 bases stayed unmatched. The CDR3 spells CASSLGGQRGNYFEQYF. Here the CDR3 DNA reads TGTGCCAGCAGCTTAGGAGGGCAGCGGGGTAATTATTTCGAGCAGTACTTC. Combining the CDR3 with reference TRBV7-2 and TRBJ2-7 gives the whole variable domain GAGVSQSPSNKVTEKGKDVELRCDPISGHTALYWYRQSLGQGLEFLIYFQGNSAPDKSGLPSDRFSAERTGGSVSTLTIQRTQQEDSAVYLCASSLGGQRGNYFEQYFGPGTRLTVT.

The CDR3 DNA follows: TGTGCCAGCAGCTTAAGGTCCCCAAGGTCGGGGGAGGGCTACACCTTC. It codes for CASSLRSPRSGEGYTF. This chain connects TRBV7-8 to TRBJ1-2, with D perhaps matching TRBD1 (5 bases). Germline V gene data show CDR1 as SGHVS and CDR2 as FQNEAQ. The CDR3 spans 16 residues. V was clipped by 2 bases and J by 8 bases, with 21 bases between them.